The source of this T cell receptor (beta chain) is a study of blood T cell repertoires in COVID-19. The overall study: Spain, Italy and the United States supplied samples that represented acute and convalescent COVID-19. From T cells, B-cell-depleted T cells, or PBMCs came the material, which was cDNA or gDNA.

Profiled with immunoSEQ multiplex PCR; TCRdb holds only in-frame clones, not every one. The sample shows approximately 250,000 clones, more than 80% of them seen only once. CDR3 length: 12 residues. The V gene lost 5 bases and the J gene lost 6 bases, with 11 bases spanning the gap. The germline gives CDR1 LNHDA, CDR2 SQIVND (reference sequence). Source material: PBMCs or T cells enriched from blood (not recorded which). This chain uses TRBV19 with TRBJ2-7; D is possibly TRBD2 (6 bases). This clonotype originated in a woman aged 25 to 45 with acute COVID-19. CDR3 DNA: TGTGCCAGTAGTGGCGGGGCCGGCGAGCAGTACTTC. It codes for CASSGGAGEQYF.